The rows below give T cell receptor beta chains drawn from one sample of a study of cytomegalovirus exposure and HLA in healthy donors. Here immunoSEQ multiplex PCR was the method, and the copy in TCRdb shows in-frame clones only, minus some. The data show approximately 150,000 clones, about 80% seen once. The sample consisted of PBMCs. The receptors derive from a woman aged 18 to 35 in good health and CMV-seropositive. Each CDR3 is given with its conserved first and last residue. Each record gives: clone size, D gene, V gene, J gene, CDR3 DNA, CDR3 protein. A D gene is named only where the DNA matches it firmly. Clone sizes are given selectively: once, few, many, or a class where the clone is expanded.

size: NA
D: TRBD1
V: TRBV29-1
J: TRBJ1-1
DNA: TGCAGCGTGGGACAGGGGAGGTTCGGGAACACTGAAGCTTTCTTT
CDR3: CSVGQGRFGNTEAFF

size: NA
D: NA
V: TRBV5-1
J: TRBJ2-7
DNA: TGCGCCAGCAGCTTGGGGGCCGGAACCTACGAGCAGTACTTC
CDR3: CASSLGAGTYEQYF

size: NA
D: NA
V: TRBV29-1
J: TRBJ1-1
DNA: TGCAGCGTTGGAACGCGCACTGAAGCTTTCTTT
CDR3: CSVGTRTEAFF

size: NA
D: TRBD1
V: TRBV7-2
J: TRBJ2-7
DNA: TGTGCCAGCAGCTTAGAGACAGGGTTTGGCTACGAGCAGTACTTC
CDR3: CASSLETGFGYEQYF

size: NA
D: TRBD2
V: TRBV11-3
J: TRBJ2-1
DNA: TGTGCCAGCAGCCAACTAGCGGGGGGGCCTAATGAGCAGTTCTTC
CDR3: CASSQLAGGPNEQFF

size: few
D: NA
V: TRBV2
J: TRBJ1-1
DNA: TGTGCCAGCAGACCTAAGGACAGCGAGACAAAAGCTTTCTTT
CDR3: CASRPKDSETKAFF

size: NA
D: NA
V: TRBV5-6
J: TRBJ1-1
DNA: TGTGCCAGCAGCTACCCCCGTTCCCGGTCCTCTGAAGCTTTCTTT
CDR3: CASSYPRSRSSEAFF

size: once
D: NA
V: TRBV7-2
J: TRBJ1-4
DNA: TGTGCCAGCAGCCCTTTTGGCAGGGAGGATGAAAAACTGTTTTTT
CDR3: CASSPFGREDEKLFF

size: NA
D: TRBD2
V: TRBV5-1
J: TRBJ2-1
DNA: TGCGCCAGCAGCTTGGGACTAGCCACGATCTCTTACAATGAGCAGTTCTTC
CDR3: CASSLGLATISYNEQFF

size: NA
D: TRBD1
V: TRBV5-1
J: TRBJ1-1
DNA: TGCGCCAGCAGCTCGAGGACAGGGAGTGAATGGCGCACTGAAGCTTTCTTT
CDR3: CASSSRTGSEWRTEAFF

size: NA
D: NA
V: TRBV5-1
J: TRBJ2-7
DNA: TGCGCCAGCAGCTTGGCCGGTAAGAGGCGGAACTACGAGCAGTACTTC
CDR3: CASSLAGKRRNYEQYF

size: NA
D: NA
V: TRBV7-9
J: TRBJ2-2
DNA: TGTGCCAGCAGCTTAGCAGGGGCCGGGGAGCTGTTTTTT
CDR3: CASSLAGAGELFF

size: NA
D: TRBD1
V: TRBV5-1
J: TRBJ1-1
DNA: TGCGCCAGCAGCGCCGGGACAGGGGGGACTGAAGCTTTCTTT
CDR3: CASSAGTGGTEAFF

size: NA
D: NA
V: TRBV5-5
J: TRBJ1-6
DNA: TGTGCCAGCAGCGCGGGACTGGACCCCTCACCCCTCCACTTT
CDR3: CASSAGLDPSPLHF

size: NA
D: NA
V: TRBV4-3
J: TRBJ1-2
DNA: TGCGCCAGCAGCCAAGATTTAAGGAGATTGGACTATGTCTACACCTTC
CDR3: CASSQDLRRLDYVYTF

size: few
D: TRBD1
V: TRBV6-5
J: TRBJ1-1
DNA: TGTGCCAGCAGTGCATCCGGGACAGGGACCACTGAAGCTTTCTTT
CDR3: CASSASGTGTTEAFF

size: NA
D: NA
V: TRBV27
J: TRBJ1-1
DNA: TGTGCCAGCAGTAACAGGAACATGAACACTGAAGCTTTCTTT
CDR3: CASSNRNMNTEAFF

size: NA
D: TRBD2
V: TRBV11-2
J: TRBJ2-7
DNA: TGTGCCAGCAGCCCTACTGCTAGGCGGGGGGACTACGAGCAGTACTTC
CDR3: CASSPTARRGDYEQYF

size: few
D: NA
V: TRBV28
J: TRBJ1-1
DNA: TGTGCCAGCAGAACAGGGTTCACTGAAGCTTTCTTT
CDR3: CASRTGFTEAFF

size: NA
D: NA
V: TRBV15
J: TRBJ1-1
DNA: TGTGCCACCAGCAAATCGCCCGGGGACACTGAAGCTTTCTTT
CDR3: CATSKSPGDTEAFF

size: few
D: NA
V: TRBV4-3
J: TRBJ1-4
DNA: TGCGCCAGCAGCCGCAACCAGGGTGCAACTAATGAAAAACTGTTTTTT
CDR3: CASSRNQGATNEKLFF

size: once
D: TRBD1
V: TRBV19
J: TRBJ1-5
DNA: TGTGCCACCACGGACAGGGGGCTTAGTCAGCCCCAGCATTTT
CDR3: CATTDRGLSQPQHF

size: NA
D: NA
V: TRBV29-1
J: TRBJ2-4
DNA: TGCAGCGTTGAAGATCAGACCAGGGCAAACATTCAGTACTTC
CDR3: CSVEDQTRANIQYF

size: NA
D: NA
V: TRBV6-1
J: TRBJ1-1
DNA: TGTGCCAGCAGTGAAGCGCGGAGGTACACTGAAGCTTTCTTT
CDR3: CASSEARRYTEAFF

size: NA
D: NA
V: TRBV5-1
J: TRBJ2-7
DNA: TGCGCCAGCAGCTTGGAGCAGGGCGGCGAGCAGTACTTC
CDR3: CASSLEQGGEQYF

size: NA
D: TRBD2
V: TRBV4-3
J: TRBJ2-2
DNA: TGCGCCAGCAGCCAAGGGTTAGCGGGGGGACTTAACACCGGGGAGCTGTTTTTT
CDR3: CASSQGLAGGLNTGELFF

size: NA
D: TRBD2
V: TRBV9
J: TRBJ2-3
DNA: TGTGCCAGCGGCTTAGCGGGGGGAGATACGCAGTATTTT
CDR3: CASGLAGGDTQYF

size: NA
D: NA
V: TRBV19
J: TRBJ1-6
DNA: TGTGCCAGTAGTGCGAGGGCCCCTGGCAAACCCCTCCACTTT
CDR3: CASSARAPGKPLHF

size: NA
D: TRBD2
V: TRBV6-1
J: TRBJ2-1
DNA: TGTGCCAGCAGTGAAGGAGGCGCAAGCGGGGGGAATGAGCAGTTCTTC
CDR3: CASSEGGASGGNEQFF

size: NA
D: TRBD2
V: TRBV18
J: TRBJ2-3
DNA: TGTGCCAGCTCACCGGCGGTAGCGGGGGTCACAGATACGCAGTATTTT
CDR3: CASSPAVAGVTDTQYF

size: NA
D: NA
V: TRBV13
J: TRBJ1-3
DNA: TGTGCCAGCAGCACTTCCTCGACAGGCCCAAACACCATATATTTT
CDR3: CASSTSSTGPNTIYF

size: NA
D: NA
V: TRBV6-1
J: TRBJ2-3
DNA: TGTGCCAGCAGTGAACGGGGTGGCCTACTGCAGAGGACAGATACGCAGTATTTT
CDR3: CASSERGGLLQRTDTQYF

size: NA
D: NA
V: TRBV4-2
J: TRBJ1-1
DNA: TGTGCCAGCAGCCAAGATCCGGGGGGCAGTCACACTGAAGCTTTCTTT
CDR3: CASSQDPGGSHTEAFF

size: NA
D: TRBD2
V: TRBV18
J: TRBJ2-3
DNA: TGTGCCAGCTCACCCCAACCGGGGGGTCACACAGATACGCAGTATTTT
CDR3: CASSPQPGGHTDTQYF

size: NA
D: NA
V: TRBV4-2
J: TRBJ1-5
DNA: TGTGCCAGCAGCCAAGAGGGGGCTGTAAGCAATCAGCCCCAGCATTTT
CDR3: CASSQEGAVSNQPQHF

size: NA
D: NA
V: TRBV6-1
J: TRBJ1-2
DNA: TGTGCCAGCAGTCAAGGGAGTAACTATGGCTACACCTTC
CDR3: CASSQGSNYGYTF

size: NA
D: TRBD1
V: TRBV25-1
J: TRBJ1-1
DNA: TGTGCCAGCAGACCAACGACAGGGGTCACTGAAGCTTTCTTT
CDR3: CASRPTTGVTEAFF

size: NA
D: NA
V: TRBV7-9
J: TRBJ2-5
DNA: TGTGCCAGCAGCTTACCAGATCAAGAGACCCAGTACTTC
CDR3: CASSLPDQETQYF

size: few
D: NA
V: TRBV30
J: TRBJ2-3
DNA: TGTGCCTGGAGTGTAGGTAGGAGGGCGCGAAGCACAGATACGCAGTATTTT
CDR3: CAWSVGRRARSTDTQYF

size: NA
D: NA
V: TRBV11-2
J: TRBJ2-1
DNA: TGTGCCAGCAGCCAGACGGGGGAGCAGTTCTTC
CDR3: CASSQTGEQFF

size: NA
D: NA
V: TRBV6-1
J: TRBJ1-3
DNA: TGTGCCAGCAGTGGCATTCCTAGCTCTGGAAACACCATATATTTT
CDR3: CASSGIPSSGNTIYF

size: NA
D: NA
V: TRBV5-1
J: TRBJ2-7
DNA: TGCGCCAGCAGCTTGGAGGTCAGGGCTTCCTACGAGCAGTACTTC
CDR3: CASSLEVRASYEQYF

size: once
D: NA
V: TRBV25-1
J: TRBJ2-3
DNA: TGTGCCAGCAGTGGCCCCCACAGGGTAGTAGATACGCAGTATTTT
CDR3: CASSGPHRVVDTQYF

size: NA
D: NA
V: TRBV5-6
J: TRBJ1-1
DNA: TGTGCCAGCAGCTCCGTAGATTATCAAAACACTGAAGCTTTCTTT
CDR3: CASSSVDYQNTEAFF

size: NA
D: NA
V: TRBV5-4
J: TRBJ1-3
DNA: TGTGCCAGCGGACCAGGGATGGGCTCTGGAAACACCATATATTTT
CDR3: CASGPGMGSGNTIYF

size: NA
D: NA
V: TRBV30
J: TRBJ2-7
DNA: TGTGCCTGCCAGGGGTGCGAGCAGTACTTC
CDR3: CACQGCEQYF

size: NA
D: TRBD1
V: TRBV6-4
J: TRBJ1-2
DNA: TGTGCCAGCAGTGCCCAGACAGGGGGCGACTATGGCTACACCTTC
CDR3: CASSAQTGGDYGYTF

size: NA
D: TRBD1
V: TRBV18
J: TRBJ1-2
DNA: TGTGCCAGCTCAACCGGACAGGGAACTAACTATGGCTACACCTTC
CDR3: CASSTGQGTNYGYTF

size: NA
D: NA
V: TRBV5-1
J: TRBJ2-3
DNA: TGCGCCAGCAGCTTGGAGCAGGGAAGCACAGATACGCAGTATTTT
CDR3: CASSLEQGSTDTQYF

size: NA
D: NA
V: TRBV7-8
J: TRBJ1-2
DNA: TGTGCCAGCAGCTTAGAGCGCAACTATGGCTACACCTTC
CDR3: CASSLERNYGYTF

size: few
D: TRBD2
V: TRBV6-1
J: TRBJ2-1
DNA: TGTGCCAGCAGTGAAGGTCGGGGAGGGGATGAGCAGTTCTTC
CDR3: CASSEGRGGDEQFF

size: NA
D: TRBD1
V: TRBV13
J: TRBJ2-7
DNA: TGTGCCAGCAGCTACCCCAACGGCAGGGGGCGATCCGAGCAGTACTTC
CDR3: CASSYPNGRGRSEQYF

size: NA
D: NA
V: TRBV2
J: TRBJ2-7
DNA: TGTGCCAGCTGGTATCACTCTAGCTCCTACGAGCAGTACTTC
CDR3: CASWYHSSSYEQYF

size: NA
D: NA
V: TRBV4-1
J: TRBJ1-4
DNA: TGCGCCAGCAGCCTAGAGAGAGGCGGGCGGGCTAATGAAAAACTGTTTTTT
CDR3: CASSLERGGRANEKLFF

size: NA
D: TRBD2
V: TRBV7-2
J: TRBJ2-7
DNA: TGTGCCAGCAGCAGGACTAGCGGGGGGCCCTACGAGCAGTACTTC
CDR3: CASSRTSGGPYEQYF